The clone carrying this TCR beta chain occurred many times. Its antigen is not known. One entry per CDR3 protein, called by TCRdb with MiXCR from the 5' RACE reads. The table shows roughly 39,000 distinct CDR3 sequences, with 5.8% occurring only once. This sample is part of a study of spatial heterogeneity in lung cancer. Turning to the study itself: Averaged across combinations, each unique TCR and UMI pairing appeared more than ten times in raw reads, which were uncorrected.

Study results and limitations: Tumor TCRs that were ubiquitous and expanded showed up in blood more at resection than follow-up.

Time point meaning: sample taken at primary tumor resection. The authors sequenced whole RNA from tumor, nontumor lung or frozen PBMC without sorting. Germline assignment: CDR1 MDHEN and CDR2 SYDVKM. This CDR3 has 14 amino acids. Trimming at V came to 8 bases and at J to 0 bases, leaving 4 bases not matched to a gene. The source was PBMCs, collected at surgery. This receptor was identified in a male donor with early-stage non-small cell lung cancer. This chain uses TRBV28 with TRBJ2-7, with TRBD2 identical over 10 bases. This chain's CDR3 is CASGLAGVSYEQYF. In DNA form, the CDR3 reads TGTGCCAGCGGCCTAGCGGGGGTCTCCTACGAGCAGTACTTC.